The clone carrying this TCR beta chain came up a few times. This CDR3 spans 22 amino acids. Germline V gene sequence: CDR1 ENHRY, CDR2 SYGVKD. With V trimmed by 2 bases and J by 1 base, 21 bases remained unmatched. The sample originates from a study of T-cell reconstitution after alpha-beta-depleted transplantation in children. Unique molecular identifiers were incorporated into the prepared TCRbeta library. TCRdb analysed the PCR reads with MiXCR anew, one entry per CDR3 protein. This sample carries roughly 300,000 distinct CDR3 sequences, 10% of them seen once, and the ten largest clones take 2.4%. This sample comprised PBMCs from the stem cell graft donor, obtained from the stem cell graft. The chain recombines TRBV10-3 with TRBJ2-1; 9 bases line up with TRBD2. This clonotype was sampled from a human donor who donated a stem cell graft to a child with acute lymphoblastic leukemia. The CDR3 sequence is CAISEGPPLGGRARWSYNEQFF. The CDR3 DNA is TGTGCCATCAGTGAGGGCCCACCCCTCGGCGGGAGGGCCCGTTGGTCCTACAATGAGCAGTTCTTC.